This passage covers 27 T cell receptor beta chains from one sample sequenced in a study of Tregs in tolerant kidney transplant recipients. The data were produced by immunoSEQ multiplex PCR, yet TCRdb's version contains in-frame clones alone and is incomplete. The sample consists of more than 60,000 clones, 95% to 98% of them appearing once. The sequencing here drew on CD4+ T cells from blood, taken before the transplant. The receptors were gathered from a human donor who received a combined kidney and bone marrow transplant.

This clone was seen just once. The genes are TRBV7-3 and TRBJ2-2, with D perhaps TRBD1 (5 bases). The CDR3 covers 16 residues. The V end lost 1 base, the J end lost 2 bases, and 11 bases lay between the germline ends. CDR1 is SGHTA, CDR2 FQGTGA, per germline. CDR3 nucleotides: TGTGCCAGCAGCTTAAATGCAGGGCTAAACACCGGGGAGCTGTTTTTT. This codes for CASSLNAGLNTGELFF. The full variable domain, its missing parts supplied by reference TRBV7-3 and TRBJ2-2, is GAGVSQTPSNKVTEKGKYVELRCDPISGHTALYWYRQSLGQGPEFLIYFQGTGAADDSGLPNDRFFAVRPEGSVSTLKIQRTERGDSAVYLCASSLNAGLNTGELFFGEGSRLTVL.

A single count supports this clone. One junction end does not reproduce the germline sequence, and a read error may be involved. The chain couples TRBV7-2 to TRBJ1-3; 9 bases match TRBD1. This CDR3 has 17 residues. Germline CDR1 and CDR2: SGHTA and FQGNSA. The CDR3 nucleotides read TGTGCCAGCAGCCTATCCGGGACAGGGTTCTCTGGAAACACTATATATTTT. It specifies CASSLSGTGFSGNTIYF.

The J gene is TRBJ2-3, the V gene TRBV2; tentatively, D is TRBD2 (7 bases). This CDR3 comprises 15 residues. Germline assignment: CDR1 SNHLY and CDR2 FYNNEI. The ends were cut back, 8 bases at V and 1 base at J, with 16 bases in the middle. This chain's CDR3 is CASRGRGIGTDTQYF. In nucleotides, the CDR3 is TGTGCCAGCCGGGGGCGGGGGATCGGCACAGATACGCAGTATTTT.

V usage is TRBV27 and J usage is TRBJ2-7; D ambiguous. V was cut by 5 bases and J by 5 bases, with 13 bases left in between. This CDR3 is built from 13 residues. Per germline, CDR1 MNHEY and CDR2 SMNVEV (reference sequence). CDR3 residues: CASSMTYNHEQYF. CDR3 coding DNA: TGTGCCAGCAGTATGACATATAACCACGAGCAGTACTTC.

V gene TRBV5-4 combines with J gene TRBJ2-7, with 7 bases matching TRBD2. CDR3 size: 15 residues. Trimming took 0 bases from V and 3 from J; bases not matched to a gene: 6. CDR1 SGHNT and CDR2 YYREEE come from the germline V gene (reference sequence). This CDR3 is CASSLGPSGNYEQYF. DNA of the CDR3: TGTGCCAGCAGCTTGGGCCCTAGCGGTAACTACGAGCAGTACTTC.

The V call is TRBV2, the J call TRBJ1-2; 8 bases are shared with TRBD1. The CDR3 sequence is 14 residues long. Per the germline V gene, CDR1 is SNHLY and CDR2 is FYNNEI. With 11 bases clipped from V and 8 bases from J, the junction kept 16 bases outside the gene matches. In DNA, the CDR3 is TGTGCCGCCAACCCCTTCGGGACAGGAGGGGGCTACACCTTC. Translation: CAANPFGTGGGYTF.

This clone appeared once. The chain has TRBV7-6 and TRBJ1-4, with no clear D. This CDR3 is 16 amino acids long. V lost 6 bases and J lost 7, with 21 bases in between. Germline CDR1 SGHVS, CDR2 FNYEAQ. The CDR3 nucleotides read TGTGCCAGCAGTCTTGGAGAGGGTGTAATTGGTGAAAAACTGTTTTTT. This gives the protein CASSLGEGVIGEKLFF.

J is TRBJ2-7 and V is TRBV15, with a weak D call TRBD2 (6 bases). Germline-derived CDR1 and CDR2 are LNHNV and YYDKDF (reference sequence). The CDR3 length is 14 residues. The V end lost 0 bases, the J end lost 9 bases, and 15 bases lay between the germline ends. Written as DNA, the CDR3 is TGTGCCACCAGCAGAGACCCGGGGACTTCAAGGCAGTACTTC. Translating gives CATSRDPGTSRQYF.

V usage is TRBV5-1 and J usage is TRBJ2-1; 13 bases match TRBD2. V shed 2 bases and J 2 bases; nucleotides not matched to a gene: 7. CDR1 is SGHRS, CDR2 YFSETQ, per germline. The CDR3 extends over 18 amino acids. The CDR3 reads CASSFGLAGDPTYNEQFF. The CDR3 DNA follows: TGCGCCAGCAGCTTTGGACTAGCGGGGGACCCAACCTACAATGAGCAGTTCTTC.

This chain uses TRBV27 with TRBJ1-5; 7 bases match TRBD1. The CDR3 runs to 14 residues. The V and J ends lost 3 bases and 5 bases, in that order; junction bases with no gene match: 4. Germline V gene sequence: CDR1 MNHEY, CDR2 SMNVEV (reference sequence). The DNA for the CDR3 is TGTGCCAGCAGTTTGTGGCAGGGGGATCAGCCCCAGCATTTT. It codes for CASSLWQGDQPQHF.

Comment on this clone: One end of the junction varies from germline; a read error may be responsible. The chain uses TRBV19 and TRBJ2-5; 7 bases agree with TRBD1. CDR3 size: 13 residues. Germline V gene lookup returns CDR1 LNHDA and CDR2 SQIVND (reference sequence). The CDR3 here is CASSLDREETQYF. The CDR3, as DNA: TGTGCCAGTAGTTTAGACAGGGAAGAGACCCAGTACTTC.

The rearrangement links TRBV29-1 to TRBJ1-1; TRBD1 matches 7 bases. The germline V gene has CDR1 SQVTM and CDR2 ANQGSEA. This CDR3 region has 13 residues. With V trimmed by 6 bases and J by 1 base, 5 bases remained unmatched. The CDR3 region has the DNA TGCAGCGTGCGGGACAGCAGGAACACTGAAGCTTTCTTT. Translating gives CSVRDSRNTEAFF. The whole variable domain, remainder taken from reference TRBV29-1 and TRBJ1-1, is SAVISQKPSRDICQRGTSLTIQCQVDSQVTMMFWYRQQPGQSLTLIATANQGSEATYESGFVIDKFPISRPNLTFSTLTVSNMSPEDSSIYLCSVRDSRNTEAFFGQGTRLTVV.

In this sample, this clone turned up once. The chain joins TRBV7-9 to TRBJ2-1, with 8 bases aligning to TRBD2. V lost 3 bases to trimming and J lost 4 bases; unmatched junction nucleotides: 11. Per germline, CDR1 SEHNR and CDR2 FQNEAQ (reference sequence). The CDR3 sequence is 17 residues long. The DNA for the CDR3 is TGTGCCAGCAGCTTGCCTGGCGGGGGGCCCATATACAATGAGCAGTTCTTC. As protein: CASSLPGGGPIYNEQFF.

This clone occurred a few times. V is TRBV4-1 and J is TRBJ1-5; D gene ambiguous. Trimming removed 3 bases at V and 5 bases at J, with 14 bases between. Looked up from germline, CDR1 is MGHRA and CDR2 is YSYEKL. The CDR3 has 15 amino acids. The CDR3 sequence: CASSQANNLDQPQHF. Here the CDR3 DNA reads TGCGCCAGCAGCCAGGCCAACAATCTCGATCAGCCCCAGCATTTT.

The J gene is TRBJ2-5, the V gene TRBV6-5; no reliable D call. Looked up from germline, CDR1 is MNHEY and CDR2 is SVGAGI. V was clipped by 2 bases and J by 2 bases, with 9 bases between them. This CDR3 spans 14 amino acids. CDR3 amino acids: CASSYGRMQETQYF. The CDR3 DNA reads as TGTGCCAGCAGTTACGGCAGAATGCAAGAGACCCAGTACTTC.

CDR3 residues: CASSSLGGLNTEAFF. The CDR3 DNA sequence: TGTGCCAGCAGTTCCCTCGGGGGTTTGAACACTGAAGCTTTCTTT. The chain is built from TRBV6-6 and TRBJ1-1, with D maybe TRBD1 (5 bases). Germline V gene sequence: CDR1 MNHNY, CDR2 SVGAGI (reference sequence). V dropped 4 bases and J dropped 0 bases, with 12 bases sitting between them. The CDR3 has 15 residues.

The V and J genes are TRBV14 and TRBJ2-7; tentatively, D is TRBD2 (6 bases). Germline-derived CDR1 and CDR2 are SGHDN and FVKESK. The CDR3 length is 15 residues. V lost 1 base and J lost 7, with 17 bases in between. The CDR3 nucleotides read TGTGCCAGCAGCCAAGGATCGGGGACGGGAGTGGAGCAGTACTTC. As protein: CASSQGSGTGVEQYF.

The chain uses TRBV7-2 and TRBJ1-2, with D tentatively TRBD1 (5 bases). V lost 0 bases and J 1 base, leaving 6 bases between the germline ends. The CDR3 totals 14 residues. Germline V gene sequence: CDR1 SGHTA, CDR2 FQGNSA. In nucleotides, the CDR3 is TGTGCCAGCAGCTTAGCACAGGATAACTATGGCTACACCTTC. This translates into CASSLAQDNYGYTF.

The CDR3: CASSKDRGDQPQHF. The CDR3 DNA reads TGCGCCAGCAGTAAGGACAGGGGGGATCAGCCCCAGCATTTT. V gene TRBV5-1 combines with J gene TRBJ1-5, with 10 bases lining up with TRBD1. J lost 5 bases, V lost 5 bases, and 4 bases had no gene match. Germline CDR1 reads SGHRS; CDR2 reads YFSETQ. There are 14 residues in the CDR3.

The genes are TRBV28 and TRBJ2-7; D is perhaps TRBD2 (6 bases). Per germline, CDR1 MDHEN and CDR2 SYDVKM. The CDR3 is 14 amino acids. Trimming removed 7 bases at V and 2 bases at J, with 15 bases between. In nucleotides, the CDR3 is TGTGCCAGCACGGGGGATCAGGGAACCTACGAGCAGTACTTC. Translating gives CASTGDQGTYEQYF.

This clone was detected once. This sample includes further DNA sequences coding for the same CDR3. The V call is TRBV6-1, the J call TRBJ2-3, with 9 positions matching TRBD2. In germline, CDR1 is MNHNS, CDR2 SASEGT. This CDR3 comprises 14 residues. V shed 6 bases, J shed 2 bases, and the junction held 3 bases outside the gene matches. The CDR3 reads CASRPGLATDTQYF. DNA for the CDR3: TGTGCCAGCAGACCGGGACTAGCCACAGATACGCAGTATTTT.

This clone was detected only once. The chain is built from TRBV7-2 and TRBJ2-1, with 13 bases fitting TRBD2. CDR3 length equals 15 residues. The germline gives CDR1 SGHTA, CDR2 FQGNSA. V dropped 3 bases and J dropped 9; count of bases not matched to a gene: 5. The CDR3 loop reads CASSFTSGGASEQFF. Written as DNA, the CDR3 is TGTGCCAGCAGCTTTACTAGCGGGGGGGCAAGTGAGCAGTTCTTC.

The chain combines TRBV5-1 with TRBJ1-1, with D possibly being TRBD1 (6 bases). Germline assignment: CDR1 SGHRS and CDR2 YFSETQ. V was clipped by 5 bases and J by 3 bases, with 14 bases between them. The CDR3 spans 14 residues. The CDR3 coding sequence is TGCGCCAGCAGTTTAACGGCAGGGGACACTGAAGCTTTCTTT. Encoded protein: CASSLTAGDTEAFF. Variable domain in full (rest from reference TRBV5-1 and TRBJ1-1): KAGVTQTPRYLIKTRGQQVTLSCSPISGHRSVSWYQQTPGQGLQFLFEYFSETQRNKGNFPGRFSGRQFSNSRSEMNVSTLELGDSALYLCASSLTAGDTEAFFGQGTRLTVV.

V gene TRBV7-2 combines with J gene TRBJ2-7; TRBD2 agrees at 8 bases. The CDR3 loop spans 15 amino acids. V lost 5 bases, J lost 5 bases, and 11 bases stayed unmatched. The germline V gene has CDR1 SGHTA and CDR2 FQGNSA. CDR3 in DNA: TGTGCCAGCAGCCCTAGGAGGGCGGGAGGCCACGAGCAGTACTTC. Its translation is CASSPRRAGGHEQYF.

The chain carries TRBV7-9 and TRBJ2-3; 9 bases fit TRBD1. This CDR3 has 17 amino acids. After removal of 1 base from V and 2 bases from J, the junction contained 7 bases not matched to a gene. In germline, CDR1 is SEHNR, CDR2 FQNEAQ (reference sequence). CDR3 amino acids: CASSLVVDRGYTDTQYF. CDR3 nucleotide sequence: TGTGCCAGCAGCTTAGTAGTGGACAGGGGTTACACAGATACGCAGTATTTT.

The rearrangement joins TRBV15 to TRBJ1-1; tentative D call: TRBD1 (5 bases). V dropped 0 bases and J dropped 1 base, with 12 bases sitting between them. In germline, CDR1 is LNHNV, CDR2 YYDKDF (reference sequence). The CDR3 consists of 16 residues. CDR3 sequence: CATSRDWGSQNTEAFF. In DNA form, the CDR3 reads TGTGCCACCAGCAGAGATTGGGGCAGCCAGAACACTGAAGCTTTCTTT.

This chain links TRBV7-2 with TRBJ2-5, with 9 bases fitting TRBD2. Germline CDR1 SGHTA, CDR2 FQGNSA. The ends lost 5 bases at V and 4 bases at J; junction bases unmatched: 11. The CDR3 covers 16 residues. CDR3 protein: CASSLSWRGGRETQYF. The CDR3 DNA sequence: TGTGCCAGCAGCCTGTCTTGGCGGGGGGGCCGAGAGACCCAGTACTTC.